A single TCR beta chain is shown here with its context. This sample was included in a study of blood T cell repertoires in COVID-19. Looking at the study overall: Sample material is recorded as cDNA or gDNA derived from T cells, B-cell-depleted T cells, or PBMCs.

Here immunoSEQ multiplex PCR was the method, and the copy in TCRdb shows in-frame clones only, minus some. Among 250,000 to 300,000 clones listed, around 81% were seen once. The clonotype comes from an older woman with active or convalescent COVID-19. What was sequenced was peripheral blood.

The CDR3, as DNA: TGTGCCAGCTCACAGGGGGGACAGTCAAGCTATGGCTACACCTTC. This gives the protein CASSQGGQSSYGYTF. The V call is TRBV18, the J call TRBJ1-2, with TRBD1 matching over 7 bases. This CDR3 comprises 15 residues. J lost 4 bases, V lost 4 bases, and 9 bases had no gene match. Germline V lookup: CDR1 KGHSH, CDR2 LQKENI.